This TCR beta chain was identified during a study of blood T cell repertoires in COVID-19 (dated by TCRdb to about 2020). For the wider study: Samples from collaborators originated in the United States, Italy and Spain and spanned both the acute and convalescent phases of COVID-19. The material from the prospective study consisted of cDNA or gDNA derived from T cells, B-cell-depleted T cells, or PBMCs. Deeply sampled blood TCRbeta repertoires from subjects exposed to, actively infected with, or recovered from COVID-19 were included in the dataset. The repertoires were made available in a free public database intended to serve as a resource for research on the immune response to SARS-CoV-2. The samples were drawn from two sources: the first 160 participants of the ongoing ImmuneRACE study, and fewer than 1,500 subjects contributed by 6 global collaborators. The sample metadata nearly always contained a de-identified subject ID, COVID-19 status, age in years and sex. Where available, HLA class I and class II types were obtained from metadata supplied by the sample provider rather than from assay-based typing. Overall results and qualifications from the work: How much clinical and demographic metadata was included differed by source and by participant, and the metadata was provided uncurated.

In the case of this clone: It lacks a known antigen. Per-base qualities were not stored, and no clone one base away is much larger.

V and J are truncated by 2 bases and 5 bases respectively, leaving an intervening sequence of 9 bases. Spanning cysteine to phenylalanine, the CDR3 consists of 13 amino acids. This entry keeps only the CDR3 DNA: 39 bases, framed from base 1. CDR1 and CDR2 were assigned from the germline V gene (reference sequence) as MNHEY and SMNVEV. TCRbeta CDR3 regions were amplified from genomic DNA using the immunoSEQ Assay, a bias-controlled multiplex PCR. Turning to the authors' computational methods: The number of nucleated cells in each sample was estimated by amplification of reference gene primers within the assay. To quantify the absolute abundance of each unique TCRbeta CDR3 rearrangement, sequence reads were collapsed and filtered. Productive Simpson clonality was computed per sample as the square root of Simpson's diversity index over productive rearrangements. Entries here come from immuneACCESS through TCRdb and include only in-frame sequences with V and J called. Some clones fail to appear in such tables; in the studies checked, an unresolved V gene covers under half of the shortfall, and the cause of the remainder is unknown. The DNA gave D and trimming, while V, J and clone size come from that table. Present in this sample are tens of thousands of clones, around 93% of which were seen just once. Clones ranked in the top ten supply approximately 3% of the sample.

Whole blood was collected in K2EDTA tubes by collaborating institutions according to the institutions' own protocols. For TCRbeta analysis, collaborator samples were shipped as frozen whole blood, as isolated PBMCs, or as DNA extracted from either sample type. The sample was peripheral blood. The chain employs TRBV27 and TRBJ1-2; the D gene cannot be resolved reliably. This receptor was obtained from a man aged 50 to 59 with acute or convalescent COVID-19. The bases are TGTGCCAGCAGTTTAAGTGAGAGATATGGCTACACCTTC. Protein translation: CASSLSERYGYTF.